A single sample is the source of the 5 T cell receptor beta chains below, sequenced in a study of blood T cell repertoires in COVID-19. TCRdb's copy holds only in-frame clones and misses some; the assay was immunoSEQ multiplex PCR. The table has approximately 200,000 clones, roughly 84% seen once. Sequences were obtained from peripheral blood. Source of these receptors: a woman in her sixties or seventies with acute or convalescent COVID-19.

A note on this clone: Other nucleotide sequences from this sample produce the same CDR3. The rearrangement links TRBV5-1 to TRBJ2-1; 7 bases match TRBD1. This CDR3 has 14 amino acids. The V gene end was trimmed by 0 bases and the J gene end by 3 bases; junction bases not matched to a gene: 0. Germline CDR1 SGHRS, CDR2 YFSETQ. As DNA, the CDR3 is TGCGCCAGCAGCTTGGGGGACAGCTACAATGAGCAGTTCTTC. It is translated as CASSLGDSYNEQFF.

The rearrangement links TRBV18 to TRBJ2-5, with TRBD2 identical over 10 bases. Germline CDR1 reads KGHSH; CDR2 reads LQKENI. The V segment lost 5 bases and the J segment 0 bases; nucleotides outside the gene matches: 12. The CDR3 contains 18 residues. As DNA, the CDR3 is TGTGCCAGCTCAGCACGGGCTAGCGGGGGCGCTAACCAAGAGACCCAGTACTTC. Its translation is CASSARASGGANQETQYF.

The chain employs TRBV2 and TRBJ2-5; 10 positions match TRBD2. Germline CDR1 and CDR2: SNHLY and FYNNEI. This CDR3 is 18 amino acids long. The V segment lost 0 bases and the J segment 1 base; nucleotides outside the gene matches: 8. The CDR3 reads CASSEALWVAGGQETQYF. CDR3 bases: TGTGCCAGCAGTGAAGCGCTTTGGGTAGCGGGGGGCCAAGAGACCCAGTACTTC.

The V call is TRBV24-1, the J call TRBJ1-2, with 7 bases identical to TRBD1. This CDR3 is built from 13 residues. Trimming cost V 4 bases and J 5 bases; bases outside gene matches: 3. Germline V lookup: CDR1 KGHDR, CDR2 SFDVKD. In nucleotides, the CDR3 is TGTGCCACCAGTGACAGGGGGACGTATGGCTACACCTTC. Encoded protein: CATSDRGTYGYTF.

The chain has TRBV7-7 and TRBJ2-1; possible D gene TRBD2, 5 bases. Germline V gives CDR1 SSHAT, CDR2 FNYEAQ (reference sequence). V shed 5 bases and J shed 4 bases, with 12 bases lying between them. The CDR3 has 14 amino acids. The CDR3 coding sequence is TGTGCCAGCAGCCCCTCGGGCGGGTACAATGAGCAGTTCTTC. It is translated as CASSPSGGYNEQFF.